At least ten counts were recorded for the clone carrying this TCR beta chain. This specimen comes from a study of Graves' ophthalmopathy and Graves' hyperthyroidism. Amplification targeted the TCR beta CDR3 regions, with RNA transcripts as the source material. First-round RT-PCR employed HTBI primers, with a second-round multiplex PCR after it. TCRdb redid the calling of the multiplex PCR reads with MiXCR, one entry per CDR3 protein. This sample carries about 340,000 distinct CDR3 sequences, roughly 15% of them seen once, and the ten largest clones take roughly an eighth. Looked up from germline, CDR1 is DFQATT and CDR2 is SNEGSKA (reference sequence). The CDR3 runs to 11 residues. V dropped 6 bases and J dropped 5 bases, with 10 bases sitting between them.

What was sequenced was peripheral blood. The receptor was derived from an adult man with Graves' ophthalmopathy. The chain uses TRBV20-1 and TRBJ2-5; unclear D gene. CDR3 DNA: TGCAGTGCCCGGATCGGGGAGACCCAGTACTTC. It encodes CSARIGETQYF.